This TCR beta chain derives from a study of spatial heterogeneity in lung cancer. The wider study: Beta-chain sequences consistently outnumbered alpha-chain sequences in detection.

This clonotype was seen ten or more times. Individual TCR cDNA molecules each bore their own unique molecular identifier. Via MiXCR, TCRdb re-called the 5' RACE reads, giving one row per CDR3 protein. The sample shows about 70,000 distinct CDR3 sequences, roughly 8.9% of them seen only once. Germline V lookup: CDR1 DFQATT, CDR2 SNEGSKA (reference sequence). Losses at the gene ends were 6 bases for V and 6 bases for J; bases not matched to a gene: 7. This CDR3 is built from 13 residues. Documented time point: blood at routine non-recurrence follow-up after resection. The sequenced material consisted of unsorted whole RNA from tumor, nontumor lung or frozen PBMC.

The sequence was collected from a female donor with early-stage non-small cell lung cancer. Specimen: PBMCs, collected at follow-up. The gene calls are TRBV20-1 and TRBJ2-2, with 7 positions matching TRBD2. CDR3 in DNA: TGCAGTGCCCAGTGGGGGGGACCCGGGGAGCTGTTTTTT. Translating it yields CSAQWGGPGELFF.